What follows is one TCR beta chain and its context. Its antigen is not yet known. Per-base qualities were not stored, and no clone one base away is much larger. These data belong to a study of PD-1 blockade in classical Hodgkin lymphoma (dated by TCRdb to about 2020). For context, the study as a whole: Nivolumab dosing was 3 mg/kg intravenously every 2 weeks, continuing until either disease progression or unacceptable toxicity. A peripheral blood immune signature of response to PD-1 blockade in classical Hodgkin lymphoma was defined using TCR beta sequencing and CyTOF.

The time point label, read with the paper, signifies: cycle 1 day 1 (C1D1), immediately before nivolumab initiation. Relapse after autologous stem cell transplantation had occurred in all trial patients, and cohorts A, B and C were distinguished by prior brentuximab vedotin exposure. A total of around 59 patients with relapsed/refractory classical Hodgkin lymphoma made up the trial cohort, and each patient's best overall response was complete response, partial response or progressive disease. Trial patients were treated with single-agent nivolumab in the multi-cohort phase II CheckMate 205 trial. An independent review committee assessed best overall response by applying the 2007 International Working Group response criteria. Trial PBMCs were collected immediately before nivolumab initiation (C1D1) and during therapy at cycle 2 day 1 and cycle 4 day 1. Peripheral blood was collected in 8 mL Vacutainer Cell Preparation Tubes, from which PBMCs were isolated by centrifugation and then cryopreserved.

The Qiagen DNeasy kit was used to extract genomic DNA both from unsorted PBMCs and from the negatively selected CD4+ and CD8+ fractions. TCR beta CDR3 regions were amplified by immunoSEQ multiplex PCR using primers annealing to V and J segments. A synthetic immune receptor repertoire was used to minimize amplification bias, and remaining bias was computationally removed after sequencing. The published analysis was carried out like this. Custom Python scripts were used to quantify repertoire diversity as the Shannon entropy index. Unsorted, CD4+ and CD8+ repertoires were examined separately, except in combined analyses, for which CD4+ and CD8+ sequences were merged in silico. A clone counted as expanded when the clone's frequency after treatment rose at least 2-fold relative to C1D1, and clones undetected at baseline were given a pseudocount of 0.5. Clones with 0 or 1 copy at C1D1 were classified as singleton clones, and clones with 2 or more copies were classified as non-singleton clones. Clones expanded in unsorted samples were assigned a CD4+, CD8+ or unknown annotation through matching of protein sequences in sorted samples from the same patient. Wilcoxon tests on paired samples were used to test changes in diversity from C1D1 to C4D1. Not all clones reach the TCRdb copy of this immuneACCESS table, which keeps in-frame sequences only. Checked studies attribute under half of the gap to unresolved V genes and leave the rest unexplained. Clonal size and the V and J genes are those of that table, whereas D and trimming came from the DNA. This sample comprises nearly 55,000 clones, roughly 80% of them detected only once. Roughly 15% of the sample belongs to the ten largest clones.

Counted from cysteine to phenylalanine, this CDR3 has 13 amino acids. This entry keeps only the CDR3 DNA: 39 bases, framed from base 1. CDR1 and CDR2 are drawn from the germline V gene: SGHDT, YYEEEE. Between the V and J ends, shortened by 4 bases and 4 bases respectively, the junction contains 11 bases. The investigation overall reported the following: Baseline TCR diversity was reported as lower in newly diagnosed patients than in healthy donors, and lower still in relapsed/refractory patients. By C4D1, a significant rise was seen in CD4+ TCR diversity but not in CD8+ TCR diversity (p=0.0027 vs p=0.16), and the rise was most apparent among complete responders (p=0.02). Diversity was lower in patients who began nivolumab less than 1 year after ASCT, so these patients were left out of later analyses to avoid confounding by immune reconstitution. Only a single clinical trial cohort was studied, and what caused the repertoire differences, possibly disease activity or prior therapy, remained undefined. Among trial patients, those achieving complete response had baseline diversity similar to that of newly diagnosed patients, while diversity was significantly lower in partial responders and progressors.

The chain uses TRBV5-6 and TRBJ2-5; TRBD2 is a possible D gene, resting on 5 matching bases. This TCR derives from a human donor with classical Hodgkin lymphoma. The sequencing used peripheral blood mononuclear cells (PBMCs), collected at baseline. The CDR3 sequence is CASSLRAGETQYF. The DNA sequence is as follows: TGTGCCAGCAGCCTACGGGCGGGAGAGACCCAGTACTTC. Outside the CDR3, residues come from the reference TRBV5-6 and TRBJ2-5 proteins, so the full variable domain is: DAGVTQSPTHLIKTRGQQVTLRCSPKSGHDTVSWYQQALGQGPQFIFQYYEEEERQRGNFPDRFSGHQFPNYSSELNVNALLLGDSALYLCASSLRAGETQYFGPGTRLLVL.